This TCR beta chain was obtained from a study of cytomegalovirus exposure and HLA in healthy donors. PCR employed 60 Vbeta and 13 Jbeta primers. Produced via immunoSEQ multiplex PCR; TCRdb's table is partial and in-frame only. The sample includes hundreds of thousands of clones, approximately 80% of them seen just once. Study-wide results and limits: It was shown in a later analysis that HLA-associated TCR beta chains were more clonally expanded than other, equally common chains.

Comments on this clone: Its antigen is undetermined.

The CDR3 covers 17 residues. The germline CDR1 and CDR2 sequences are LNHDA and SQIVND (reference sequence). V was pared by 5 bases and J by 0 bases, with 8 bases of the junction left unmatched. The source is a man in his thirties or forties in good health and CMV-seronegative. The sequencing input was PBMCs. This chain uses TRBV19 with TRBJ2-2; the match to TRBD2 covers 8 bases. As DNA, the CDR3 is TGTGCCAGTAGTCGATTTTCGGGACTAGCGAACACCGGGGAGCTGTTTTTT. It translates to CASSRFSGLANTGELFF.